Listed here is a single T cell receptor beta chain. Its matching antigen is unknown. These data originate in a study of OX40 agonist ivuxolimab in advanced cancers. Study summary: Patient treatment consisted of intravenous ivuxolimab administration every 2 weeks at 0.01 to 10 mg/kg. Therapy given before enrollment (anti-PD-1, anti-PD-L1 or anti-CTLA-4) was allowed, and over 35% had some.

Overall study findings and caveats: Clonal expansion by week 6 occurred in CD4+ and CD8+ blood T cells (at 0.1 to 3.0 mg/kg).

Data came from immunoSEQ multiplex PCR; TCRdb stores just in-frame clones and leaves some out. The sample carries 65,000 to 80,000 clones, about nine tenths recorded once. The TCR was taken from an adult with an advanced solid tumor such as melanoma, head and neck, liver or kidney cancer. Sequenced here: CD4+ or CD8+ T cells sorted from blood, sampled in a trial of the OX40 agonist ivuxolimab.

As DNA, the CDR3 is TGTGCCTGGAGTATCGGGGACGGACAGCCCCAGCATTTT. Protein product: CAWSIGDGQPQHF. The chain links TRBV30 to TRBJ1-5; possibly TRBD1 for D (5 bases). The CDR3 is 13 residues long. Trimming stripped 2 bases from V and 7 bases from J, with 12 bases between. Germline V gene sequence: CDR1 GTSNPN, CDR2 SVGIG (reference sequence).